A single sample gave rise to the 4 T cell receptor beta chains below, sequenced in a study of blood T cell repertoires in COVID-19. The assay was immunoSEQ multiplex PCR, and TCRdb's table has in-frame clones only and misses some. This repertoire shows about 160,000 clones, roughly four fifths found once; its top ten account for approximately 10%. Input material: peripheral blood. These receptors were collected from a man in his sixties with active or convalescent COVID-19.

This clone was counted only a few times. This chain joins TRBV3-1 (or the pseudogene TRBV3-2) and TRBJ1-2, with 7 bases that match TRBD1. CDR3 length: 14 residues. Losses at the gene ends were 1 base for V and 8 bases for J; bases not matched to a gene: 7. Germline V lookup: CDR1 LGHDT, CDR2 YNNKEL (reference sequence). Here the CDR3 reads CASSQVGDREGYTF. As DNA, the CDR3 is TGTGCCAGCAGCCAAGTGGGAGACAGGGAAGGCTACACCTTC.

CDR3 protein: CASSQRDRGREQYF. The CDR3 DNA is TGTGCCAGCTCACAGAGGGACAGGGGGAGAGAGCAGTACTTC. V and J are TRBV18 and TRBJ2-7; 11 bases map to TRBD1. The V and J ends lost 4 bases and 7 bases, in that order; junction bases with no gene match: 6. There are 14 residues in the CDR3. Germline V gene data show CDR1 as KGHSH and CDR2 as LQKENI. The whole variable domain, filled in from reference TRBV18 and TRBJ2-7, reads NAGVMQNPRHLVRRRGQEARLRCSPMKGHSHVYWYRQLPEEGLKFMVYLQKENIIDESGMPKERFSAEFPKEGPSILRIQQVVRGDSAAYFCASSQRDRGREQYFGPGTRLTVT.

J is TRBJ1-3 and V is TRBV10-3; D perhaps matches TRBD1 (6 bases). The V end was cut by 3 bases, the J end by 4 bases, with 16 bases between. CDR1 and CDR2 from the germline V gene are ENHRY and SYGVKD. CDR3 size: 16 residues. CDR3 bases: TGTGCCATCAGTGACCTGGGGACACAAGGGGGAAACACCATATATTTT. It encodes CAISDLGTQGGNTIYF.

This clone has more than one count but fewer than ten. V is TRBV11-3 and J is TRBJ2-1; TRBD2 matches at 8 bases. Trimming removed 9 bases from V and 6 bases from J; junction bases left unmatched: 7. This CDR3 is 13 amino acids long. Germline V gives CDR1 SGHNT, CDR2 YENEEA. The CDR3 DNA follows: TGTGCCAGAGACCGGGGGGGCCTCAATGAGCAGTTCTTC. It translates to CARDRGGLNEQFF.